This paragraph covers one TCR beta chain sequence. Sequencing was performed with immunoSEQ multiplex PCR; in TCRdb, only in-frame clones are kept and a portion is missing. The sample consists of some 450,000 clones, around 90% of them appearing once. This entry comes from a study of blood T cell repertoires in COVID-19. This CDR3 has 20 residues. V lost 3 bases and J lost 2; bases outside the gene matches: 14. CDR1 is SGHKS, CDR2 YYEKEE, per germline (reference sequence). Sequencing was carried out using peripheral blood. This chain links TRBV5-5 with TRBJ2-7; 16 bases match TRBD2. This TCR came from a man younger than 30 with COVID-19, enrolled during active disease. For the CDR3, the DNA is TGTGCCAGCAGCTATACCGGGACTAGCGGGGGGGCCGTGTGGCCCTACGAGCAGTACTTC. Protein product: CASSYTGTSGGAVWPYEQYF. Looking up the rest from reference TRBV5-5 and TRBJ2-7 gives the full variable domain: DAGVTQSPTHLIKTRGQQVTLRCSPISGHKSVSWYQQVLGQGPQFIFQYYEKEERGRGNFPDRFSARQFPNYSSELNVNALLLGDSALYLCASSYTGTSGGAVWPYEQYFGPGTRLTVT.